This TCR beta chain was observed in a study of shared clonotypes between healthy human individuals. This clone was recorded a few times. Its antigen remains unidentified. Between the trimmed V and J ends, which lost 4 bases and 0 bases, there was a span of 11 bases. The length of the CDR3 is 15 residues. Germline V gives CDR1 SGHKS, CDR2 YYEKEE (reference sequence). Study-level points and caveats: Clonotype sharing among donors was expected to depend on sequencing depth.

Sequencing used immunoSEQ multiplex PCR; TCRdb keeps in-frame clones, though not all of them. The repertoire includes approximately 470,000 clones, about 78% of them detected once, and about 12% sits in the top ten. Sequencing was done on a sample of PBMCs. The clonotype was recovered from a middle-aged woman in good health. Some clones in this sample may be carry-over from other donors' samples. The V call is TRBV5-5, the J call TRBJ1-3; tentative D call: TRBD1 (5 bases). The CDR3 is CASSRDASSGNTIYF. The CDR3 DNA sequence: TGTGCCAGCAGCAGGGACGCGAGCTCTGGAAACACCATATATTTT.